A single sample is the source of the 26 T cell receptor beta chains below, sequenced in a study of T cell responses to AZD1222 COVID-19 vaccine. The method was immunoSEQ multiplex PCR; TCRdb's version includes in-frame clones alone and lacks a portion of them. The table records approximately 94,000 clones, 85% to 95% of them present only once. Specimen: peripheral blood, collected on day 0 of AZD1222 vaccination. Receptors originate from an adult in good health.

Written as DNA, the CDR3 is TGTGCCAGCAGTGAGGGGGTTGGGTCCTACAATGAGCAGTTCTTC. It is translated as CASSEGVGSYNEQFF. This chain uses TRBV6-1 with TRBJ2-1; D might be TRBD1 or TRBD2, each matching 5 bases. Germline lookup yields CDR1 MNHNS and CDR2 SASEGT. V lost 3 bases, J lost 1 base, and 10 bases lay in between. The CDR3 length is 15 residues.

The CDR3 spells CASSYGQGEGNTEAFF. DNA of the CDR3: TGCGCCAGCAGTTACGGACAGGGAGAGGGAAACACTGAAGCTTTCTTT. This chain uses TRBV4-1 with TRBJ1-1; 8 nucleotides line up with TRBD1. Losses at the gene ends were 6 bases for V and 2 bases for J; bases not matched to a gene: 11. This CDR3 region has 16 residues. Germline V gives CDR1 MGHRA, CDR2 YSYEKL.

The chain uses TRBV29-1 and TRBJ2-1, with D possibly matching TRBD2 (6 bases). The CDR3 has 15 residues. Germline V gene lookup returns CDR1 SQVTM and CDR2 ANQGSEA. Trimming pared 3 bases from V and 4 bases from J, leaving 16 bases between. The CDR3 reads CSVEGGGEVYNEQFF. The CDR3 coding sequence is TGCAGCGTTGAGGGAGGAGGGGAAGTATACAATGAGCAGTTCTTC.

CDR3 in DNA: TGTGCCTGGAGTGACGGGGTGGTCCCCGAAATTGAGACCCAGTACTTC. Translated: CAWSDGVVPEIETQYF. This chain links TRBV30 with TRBJ2-5; TRBD2 is a possible D gene (5 bases). The CDR3 is 16 amino acids. Germline CDR1 and CDR2: GTSNPN and SVGIG (reference sequence). The germline V and J ends were trimmed by 1 base and 5 bases, with 20 bases remaining between them.

The genes are TRBV3-1 (or the pseudogene TRBV3-2) and TRBJ2-1; TRBD1 matches 7 bases. CDR1 is LGHDT, CDR2 YNNKEL, per germline (reference sequence). There are 17 residues in the CDR3. The J segment lost 5 bases and the V segment lost 1 base, leaving 11 bases of the junction unmatched. CDR3 DNA: TGTGCCAGCAGCCAAGTCCCAACAGGGGTTGTGGACAATGAGCAGTTCTTC. Its translation is CASSQVPTGVVDNEQFF.

The chain links TRBV27 to TRBJ2-5; 14 bases align to TRBD2. The V gene end was trimmed by 1 base and the J gene end by 4 bases; junction bases not matched to a gene: 11. The CDR3 sequence is 19 residues long. Per the germline V gene, CDR1 is MNHEY and CDR2 is SMNVEV (reference sequence). This CDR3 reads CASSLWGLAGVKFAETQYF. DNA of the CDR3: TGTGCCAGCAGTTTATGGGGACTAGCGGGAGTAAAGTTTGCAGAGACCCAGTACTTC.

This chain joins TRBV6-1 and TRBJ2-5, with D perhaps given as TRBD1 or TRBD2 (5 bases each). Germline V CDR1 and CDR2: MNHNS, SASEGT. The CDR3 has 14 residues. V was cut by 2 bases and J by 2 bases, with 9 bases left in between. The CDR3 coding sequence is TGTGCCAGCAGTGAATTGGGGGTACAAGAGACCCAGTACTTC. Translated, it gives CASSELGVQETQYF.

This rearrangement joins TRBV28 to TRBJ2-2; D perhaps matches TRBD1 (6 bases). The CDR3 is 14 amino acids. Germline V lookup: CDR1 MDHEN, CDR2 SYDVKM. Trimming left V 6 bases short and J 0 bases short, with 8 bases between. The CDR3 here is CASSRGSNTGELFF. CDR3 in DNA: TGTGCCAGCAGCAGGGGTTCGAACACCGGGGAGCTGTTTTTT.

The chain recombines TRBV11-2 with TRBJ2-1; TRBD2 matches at 14 bases. This CDR3 region has 17 residues. Germline loops: CDR1 SGHAT, CDR2 FQNNGV. V trimming: 1 base; J trimming: 6 bases; junction bases outside the gene matches: 5. CDR3 sequence: CASSLGGTSGSINEQFF. DNA of the CDR3: TGTGCCAGCAGCTTAGGGGGGACTAGCGGGAGCATCAATGAGCAGTTCTTC.

The chain couples TRBV7-8 to TRBJ2-7, with a tentative D call TRBD1 (5 bases). Trimming cost V 1 base and J 1 base, with 8 bases left between them. The germline gives CDR1 SGHVS, CDR2 FQNEAQ. This CDR3 is built from 14 residues. CDR3 region: CASSLVKGSYEQYF. In DNA, the CDR3 is TGTGCCAGCAGCTTAGTAAAGGGGTCCTACGAGCAGTACTTC.

J is TRBJ2-5 and V is TRBV6-5; TRBD2 aligns across 7 bases. Trimming at V came to 2 bases and at J to 5 bases, leaving 5 bases not matched to a gene. Germline loops: CDR1 MNHEY, CDR2 SVGAGI. There are 14 residues in the CDR3. The CDR3 is CASSYRGDEETQYF. The CDR3 coding sequence is TGTGCCAGCAGTTACCGGGGGGATGAGGAGACCCAGTACTTC.

The V call is TRBV28, the J call TRBJ1-5; TRBD1 matches at 10 bases. The CDR3 runs 14 residues. From germline, CDR1 is MDHEN and CDR2 SYDVKM. The trim removed 3 bases at V and 7 bases at J, leaving 3 bases unmatched. DNA for the CDR3: TGTGCCAGCAGTTTGGACAGGGGGGACCAGCCCCAGCATTTT. It codes for CASSLDRGDQPQHF. Filled out from reference TRBV28 and TRBJ1-5, the complete variable domain reads DVKVTQSSRYLVKRTGEKVFLECVQDMDHENMFWYRQDPGLGLRLIYFSYDVKMKEKGDIPEGYSVSREKKERFSLILESASTNQTSMYLCASSLDRGDQPQHFGDGTRLSIL.

The chain combines TRBV29-1 with TRBJ1-1; no clear D gene. Germline V gives CDR1 SQVTM, CDR2 ANQGSEA. This CDR3 contains 10 residues. The CDR3 is CSGRNTEAFF. The CDR3 DNA is TGCAGTGGACGGAACACTGAAGCTTTCTTT.

The chain links TRBV4-1 to TRBJ2-2; TRBD1 aligns across 9 bases. Germline-derived CDR1 and CDR2 are MGHRA and YSYEKL. Trimming took 4 bases from V and 5 from J; bases not matched to a gene: 8. The CDR3 consists of 16 residues. CDR3 in amino acids: CASSRNRGHSTGELFF. The CDR3 DNA sequence: TGCGCCAGCAGCCGAAACAGGGGGCATAGTACCGGGGAGCTGTTTTTT.

The chain combines TRBV7-9 with TRBJ2-1; 12 bases fit TRBD1. This CDR3 has 17 residues. Looked up from germline, CDR1 is SEHNR and CDR2 is FQNEAQ (reference sequence). Germline trimming cut 7 bases from V and 4 bases from J; bases unmatched to any gene: 11. The DNA of the CDR3 is TGTGCCAGCACGGGACAGGGGGCTTATCTAGGATACAATGAGCAGTTCTTC. This sequence encodes CASTGQGAYLGYNEQFF.

J is TRBJ1-4 and V is TRBV6-1; no reliable D call. Germline-derived CDR1 and CDR2 are MNHNS and SASEGT. The CDR3 is made up of 15 amino acids. V lost 0 bases, J lost 8 bases, and 13 bases lay in between. Here the CDR3 reads CASSEAPYEGEKLFF. The CDR3 DNA sequence: TGTGCCAGCAGTGAAGCGCCCTACGAGGGAGAAAAACTGTTTTTT.

This chain links TRBV27 with TRBJ2-3; TRBD1 matches at 7 bases. The length of the CDR3 is 16 residues. V trimming: 0 bases; J trimming: 2 bases; junction bases outside the gene matches: 5. CDR1 is MNHEY, CDR2 SMNVEV, per germline (reference sequence). In nucleotides, the CDR3 is TGTGCCAGCAGTTTATCATGGGACAGCCTCACAGATACGCAGTATTTT. It is translated as CASSLSWDSLTDTQYF.

The V and J genes are TRBV25-1 and TRBJ2-1, with 7 bases matching TRBD1. CDR3 length: 14 amino acids. CDR1 MGHDK and CDR2 SYGVNS come from the germline V gene. J was trimmed by 1 base and V by 7 bases; bases with no gene match: 4. The CDR3 is CASNGQDSYNEQFF. In DNA, the CDR3 is TGTGCCAGCAACGGACAGGATTCCTACAATGAGCAGTTCTTC.

The chain couples TRBV28 to TRBJ2-5; D ambiguous. V lost 8 bases to trimming and J lost 5 bases, with 15 bases between them. Germline assignment: CDR1 MDHEN and CDR2 SYDVKM. The CDR3 sequence is 13 residues long. The CDR3 DNA reads TGTGCCAGCCATGGTTCGGATTTTGAGACCCAGTACTTC. As protein: CASHGSDFETQYF.

The chain employs TRBV6-4 and TRBJ1-4; possibly TRBD1 for D (5 bases). Germline-derived CDR1 and CDR2 are MRHNA and SNTAGT. V gave up 6 bases and J gave up 5 bases, with 19 bases separating them. The CDR3 sequence is 16 residues long. The CDR3 sequence: CASRAGTKGRNEKLFF. CDR3 in DNA: TGTGCCAGCAGAGCCGGGACCAAGGGAAGAAATGAAAAACTGTTTTTT.

This rearrangement joins TRBV7-3 to TRBJ2-1, with 8 bases matching TRBD1. Germline-derived CDR1 and CDR2 are SGHTA and FQGTGA. The CDR3 consists of 14 residues. The trim removed 5 bases at V and 6 bases at J, leaving 6 bases unmatched. CDR3 residues: CASSPTGVSNEQFF. The DNA for the CDR3 is TGTGCCAGCAGCCCGACAGGGGTCAGCAATGAGCAGTTCTTC.

This clone appeared a single time. The rearrangement uses TRBV9 and TRBJ1-3, with D possibly matching TRBD1 (5 bases). V shed 1 base and J shed 4 bases, with 9 bases lying between them. Germline V gene data show CDR1 as SGDLS and CDR2 as YYNGEE. The CDR3 is 14 amino acids. This chain's CDR3 is CASSVLGAGNTIYF. In nucleotides, the CDR3 is TGTGCCAGCAGCGTATTAGGGGCGGGAAACACCATATATTTT.

The CDR3 DNA follows: TGCAGCGTAACCGCTCGGGCAGACCCCAGGGGCACTGAAGCTTTCTTT. Its protein product is CSVTARADPRGTEAFF. The V gene is TRBV29-1, the J gene TRBJ1-1, with a weak D call TRBD1 (6 bases). Trimming removed 6 bases from V and 4 bases from J, with 24 bases in between. The germline V gene has CDR1 SQVTM and CDR2 ANQGSEA. The CDR3 runs to 16 residues.

This clone was observed once. This sequence joins TRBV3-1 (or the pseudogene TRBV3-2) and TRBJ2-7; D is undetermined. V lost 3 bases to trimming and J lost 6 bases, with 6 bases between them. Per the germline V gene, CDR1 is LGHDT and CDR2 is YNNKEL (reference sequence). The CDR3 loop spans 11 amino acids. The CDR3 loop is CASSQQVEQYF. The DNA for the CDR3 is TGTGCCAGCAGCCAGCAAGTCGAGCAGTACTTC.

The V gene is TRBV28, the J gene TRBJ1-3; maybe TRBD1 (5 bases). The V and J ends lost 3 bases and 0 bases respectively, with 15 bases between them. There are 17 residues in the CDR3. Germline loops: CDR1 MDHEN, CDR2 SYDVKM. The CDR3 region is CASSFVSRGDSGNTIYF. The CDR3 bases are TGTGCCAGCAGTTTTGTTTCTCGGGGGGACTCTGGAAACACCATATATTTT.

The chain uses TRBV5-6 and TRBJ2-3; D perhaps matches TRBD1 (5 bases). Germline V gives CDR1 SGHDT, CDR2 YYEEEE. V lost 6 bases and J 2 bases, leaving 10 bases between the germline ends. The CDR3 has 13 residues. The CDR3 sequence: CASKGVYTDTQYF. The CDR3 nucleotides read TGTGCCAGCAAAGGGGTATACACAGATACGCAGTATTTT.